This passage covers 20 T cell receptor beta chains from one sample sequenced in a study of cytotoxic CD8 clonotypes in ibrutinib-treated CLL. Clones were read by immunoSEQ multiplex PCR, and TCRdb kept only the in-frame ones, dropping some. The table records more than 200,000 clones, approximately 70% of them present only once. Sample: PBMCs, taken after 12 months of ibrutinib treatment. These receptors all stem from a human donor with chronic lymphocytic leukemia.

This clone was seen only a few times. This chain joins TRBV4-2 and TRBJ1-2; no clear D. Germline CDR1 and CDR2: LGHNA and YNFKEQ. V was clipped by 0 bases and J by 5 bases, with 13 bases between them. The CDR3 is 15 residues long. Here the CDR3 reads CASSQEELRTYGYTF. CDR3 in DNA: TGTGCCAGCAGCCAAGAAGAGTTACGGACTTATGGCTACACCTTC.

The V call is TRBV4-2, the J call TRBJ1-1; D may be TRBD1 (5 bases). In germline, CDR1 is LGHNA, CDR2 YNFKEQ. CDR3 size: 14 residues. Trimming stripped 4 bases from V and 3 bases from J, with 12 bases between. The CDR3 coding sequence is TGTGCCAGCAGCCCAAGGGGAGGAGACACTGAAGCTTTCTTT. This encodes CASSPRGGDTEAFF.

This clone occurred a few times. This chain joins TRBV6-5 and TRBJ1-6, with TRBD1 matching 8 bases. This CDR3 comprises 13 residues. The germline V gene encodes CDR1 MNHEY and CDR2 SVGAGI. V shed 4 bases, J shed 16 bases, and the junction held 9 bases outside the gene matches. The DNA of the CDR3 is TGTGCCAGCAGTTCAAGACAGGGGCAAACACTCCACTTT. It translates to CASSSRQGQTLHF.

This CDR3 is CASSYKQGARGAFF. The CDR3 coding sequence is TGTGCCAGCAGTTACAAGCAGGGGGCGCGAGGAGCTTTCTTT. The chain links TRBV6-5 to TRBJ1-1; 8 bases fit TRBD1. The CDR3 has 14 residues. V trimming: 2 bases; J trimming: 10 bases; junction bases outside the gene matches: 9. Germline CDR1 is MNHEY and CDR2 is SVGAGI.

The V gene is TRBV18, the J gene TRBJ2-1; possible D gene TRBD2, 5 bases. Germline-derived CDR1 and CDR2 are KGHSH and LQKENI. The CDR3 length is 16 residues. The ends were cut back, 2 bases at V and 7 bases at J, with 18 bases in the middle. CDR3 residues: CASSPIMRDRSNEQFF. CDR3 DNA sequence: TGTGCCAGCTCACCAATAATGAGGGATCGGTCGAATGAGCAGTTCTTC.

This clone was detected many times. V and J are TRBV25-1 and TRBJ1-6; D might be TRBD1 (5 bases). Trimming removed 3 bases from V and 0 bases from J, with 9 bases in between. The CDR3 consists of 16 residues. Germline V gene sequence: CDR1 MGHDK, CDR2 SYGVNS. The CDR3: CASSDQGDSYNSPLHF. CDR3 nucleotides: TGTGCCAGCAGTGACCAGGGAGACTCCTATAATTCACCCCTCCACTTT. The entire variable domain, with the rest obtained from reference TRBV25-1 and TRBJ1-6, is as follows: EADIYQTPRYLVIGTGKKITLECSQTMGHDKMYWYQQDPGMELHLIHYSYGVNSTEKGDLSSESTVSRIRTEHFPLTLESARPSHTSQYLCASSDQGDSYNSPLHFGNGTRLTVT.

The chain combines TRBV7-9 with TRBJ2-4, with 8 nucleotides matching TRBD1. The CDR3 covers 14 residues. Germline lookup yields CDR1 SEHNR and CDR2 FQNEAQ (reference sequence). The V and J ends lost 4 bases and 8 bases, in that order; junction bases with no gene match: 7. The CDR3 bases are TGTGCCAGCAGCTCTTCAGGGGGCAGGGACATTCAGTACTTC. Translated, it gives CASSSSGGRDIQYF.

The V call is TRBV6-1, the J call TRBJ1-2; D unclear. The CDR3 consists of 12 residues. CDR1 MNHNS and CDR2 SASEGT come from the germline V gene. V lost 8 bases, J lost 3 bases, and 10 bases lay in between. CDR3 sequence (DNA): TGTGCCAGCGAGGGTAGAGACTATGGCTACACCTTC. Amino acid sequence: CASEGRDYGYTF.

The chain couples TRBV11-2 to TRBJ2-1; possible D gene TRBD1, 5 bases. Germline values: CDR1 SGHAT, CDR2 FQNNGV. V dropped 5 bases and J dropped 0 bases, with 8 bases sitting between them. The CDR3 is 14 amino acids. CDR3 loop: CASSTQGSYNEQFF. CDR3 bases: TGTGCCAGCAGCACCCAGGGCTCCTACAATGAGCAGTTCTTC.

V gene TRBV7-8 combines with J gene TRBJ2-1; TRBD2 matches at 15 bases. The V segment lost 3 bases and the J segment 8 bases; nucleotides outside the gene matches: 5. The CDR3 covers 16 residues. CDR1 SGHVS and CDR2 FQNEAQ come from the germline V gene. The CDR3 loop reads CASSFGLAGGPHEQFF. The DNA for the CDR3 is TGTGCCAGCAGCTTCGGACTAGCGGGAGGGCCGCATGAGCAGTTCTTC. The full variable domain, rest sourced from reference TRBV7-8 and TRBJ2-1, is GAGVSQSPRYKVAKRGQDVALRCDPISGHVSLFWYQQALGQGPEFLTYFQNEAQLDKSGLPSDRFFAERPEGSVSTLKIQRTQQEDSAVYLCASSFGLAGGPHEQFFGPGTRLTVL.

J is TRBJ2-3 and V is TRBV7-9, with 7 bases lining up with TRBD2. Germline loops: CDR1 SEHNR, CDR2 FQNEAQ (reference sequence). The CDR3 contains 15 residues. V shed 5 bases, J shed 2 bases, and the junction held 7 bases outside the gene matches. The CDR3 loop reads CASSTTRGVTDTQYF. The CDR3 DNA sequence: TGTGCCAGCAGCACCACCCGGGGGGTCACAGATACGCAGTATTTT.

The chain's CDR3 is CASSYDRAYGYTF. The DNA for the CDR3 is TGTGCCAGCAGTTATGACAGGGCTTATGGCTACACCTTC. J is TRBJ1-2 and V is TRBV27, with 7 bases aligning to TRBD1. The trim removed 4 bases at V and 5 bases at J, leaving 4 bases unmatched. Looked up from germline, CDR1 is MNHEY and CDR2 is SMNVEV (reference sequence). The length of the CDR3 is 13 residues.

The rearrangement joins TRBV10-3 to TRBJ1-2; the match to TRBD1 covers 7 bases. The CDR3 is made up of 15 amino acids. Per the germline V gene, CDR1 is ENHRY and CDR2 is SYGVKD. Losses at the gene ends were 2 bases for V and 1 base for J; bases not matched to a gene: 4. CDR3 sequence: CAISETGEINYGYTF. In DNA, the CDR3 is TGTGCCATCAGTGAGACAGGGGAGATTAACTATGGCTACACCTTC.

A few counts support this clone. J is TRBJ1-5 and V is TRBV2; D is unclear. The CDR3 has 13 amino acids. Germline V gene sequence: CDR1 SNHLY, CDR2 FYNNEI. With 2 bases removed from V and 6 bases from J, the gap between germline ends came to 8 bases. The CDR3 DNA reads as TGTGCCAGCAGTGAACGGGTAGGTCAGCCCCAGCATTTT. It codes for CASSERVGQPQHF.

The rearrangement uses TRBV21-1 and TRBJ2-5; the table's D call, TRBD1, was not checked against the DNA. TRBV21-1 is recorded as a pseudogene. The CDR3 loop spans 14 amino acids. DNA for the CDR3: TGTGCCAGCAAGTGGGCAGGGGATGTGGAGACCCAGTACTTC. It codes for CASKWAGDVETQYF.

This clone was observed a handful of times. The chain recombines TRBV4-1 with TRBJ1-6; perhaps TRBD1 as D (5 bases). The CDR3 consists of 13 residues. Per the germline V gene, CDR1 is MGHRA and CDR2 is YSYEKL. V shed 4 bases and J shed 14 bases, with 15 bases lying between them. The CDR3 loop reads CASSPEGTQTLHF. In DNA form, the CDR3 reads TGCGCCAGCAGCCCAGAGGGGACGCAAACCCTCCACTTT.

The J gene is TRBJ1-3, the V gene TRBV4-1, with 7 bases lining up with TRBD1. The junction had 10 bases not matched to a gene; V was cut back by 4 bases and J by 1 base. The germline V gene encodes CDR1 MGHRA and CDR2 YSYEKL. This CDR3 spans 17 amino acids. This chain's CDR3 is CASSPTLGQASGNTIYF. As DNA, the CDR3 is TGCGCCAGCAGCCCTACCCTTGGACAGGCGTCTGGAAACACCATATATTTT.

The rearrangement joins TRBV11-2 to TRBJ1-1; D is unclear. Germline-derived CDR1 and CDR2 are SGHAT and FQNNGV. Trimming pared 3 bases from V and 1 base from J, leaving 12 bases between. The CDR3 is made up of 15 amino acids. This CDR3 is CASSLNRQSNTEAFF. The CDR3 bases are TGTGCCAGCAGCTTGAATCGGCAGTCGAACACTGAAGCTTTCTTT.

The V gene is TRBV30, the J gene TRBJ1-4; D call uncertain. Per the germline V gene, CDR1 is GTSNPN and CDR2 is SVGIG (reference sequence). The germline V and J ends were trimmed by 0 bases and 7 bases, with 3 bases remaining between them. CDR3 size: 11 residues. This CDR3 is CAWSVPEKLFF. CDR3 DNA sequence: TGTGCCTGGAGTGTACCTGAAAAACTGTTTTTT.

The V and J genes are TRBV5-4 and TRBJ1-1, with a tentative D call TRBD1 (5 bases). Trimming pared 4 bases from V and 0 bases from J, leaving 13 bases between. Germline V gives CDR1 SGHNT, CDR2 YYREEE (reference sequence). CDR3 length: 15 amino acids. The CDR3 spells CASSPEGIMNTEAFF. As DNA, the CDR3 is TGTGCCAGCAGCCCGGAGGGGATTATGAACACTGAAGCTTTCTTT.